The 8 T cell receptor beta chains reported below all come from one sample, sequenced in a study of beta chain features in type 1 diabetes. The entirety of the isolated RNA underwent reverse transcription, so expressed TCRB transcripts were sequenced. Sequenced by immunoSEQ multiplex PCR; TCRdb stores in-frame clones only, minus some. The profile covers 450,000 to 550,000 clones, with approximately 31% appearing a single time and about 0.065% taken by the ten largest. The sequenced sample was naive CD4+ T cells from blood. The source of these receptors is a man between 18 and 35 years old in good health.

The gene calls are TRBV12-5 and TRBJ1-2; TRBD1 matches 9 bases. The CDR3 runs to 15 residues. Germline V gene sequence: CDR1 LGHNT, CDR2 FRNRAP. V lost 1 base to trimming and J lost 1 base; unmatched junction nucleotides: 1. CDR3 nucleotides: TGTGCTAGTGGTTTGGGACAGGGGGATAACTATGGCTACACCTTC. Protein sequence: CASGLGQGDNYGYTF.

This clone was found a few times. The rearrangement uses TRBV7-9 and TRBJ2-6, with a weak D call TRBD1 (6 bases). The CDR3 is 16 residues long. V lost 6 bases and J lost 2, with 14 bases in between. Germline V gene lookup returns CDR1 SEHNR and CDR2 FQNEAQ (reference sequence). Here the CDR3 reads CASSRNQGPGANVLTF. The CDR3, as DNA: TGTGCCAGCAGTCGCAACCAGGGGCCTGGGGCCAACGTCCTGACTTTC.

The genes are TRBV7-8 and TRBJ2-5; D gene ambiguous. The CDR3 is made up of 11 amino acids. Germline V CDR1 and CDR2: SGHVS, FQNEAQ. V lost 5 bases to trimming and J lost 2 bases, with 3 bases between them. The CDR3 protein is CASSRQETQYF. The CDR3 nucleotides read TGTGCCAGCAGCCGGCAAGAGACCCAGTACTTC.

This chain joins TRBV29-1 and TRBJ1-5; D gene ambiguous. The CDR3 spans 13 residues. Germline V gene data show CDR1 as SQVTM and CDR2 as ANQGSEA. With 4 bases removed from V and 0 bases from J, the gap between germline ends came to 7 bases. The CDR3 spells CSVVGNSNQPQHF. CDR3 bases: TGCAGCGTTGTGGGTAATAGCAATCAGCCCCAGCATTTT. The full variable domain, in which reference TRBV29-1 and TRBJ1-5 provide the parts outside the CDR3, is SAVISQKPSRDICQRGTSLTIQCQVDSQVTMMFWYRQQPGQSLTLIATANQGSEATYESGFVIDKFPISRPNLTFSTLTVSNMSPEDSSIYLCSVVGNSNQPQHFGDGTRLSIL.

The chain links TRBV6-4 to TRBJ2-1; 7 bases are a match to TRBD2. The ends lost 0 bases at V and 6 bases at J; junction bases unmatched: 8. The CDR3 consists of 16 residues. The germline gives CDR1 MRHNA, CDR2 SNTAGT. This CDR3 is CASSDSGGRRFNEQFF. CDR3 coding DNA: TGTGCCAGCAGTGACTCGGGAGGGAGACGGTTCAATGAGCAGTTCTTC.

This clone was observed a few times. The chain employs TRBV9 and TRBJ1-1; D is uncertain. Germline CDR1 and CDR2: SGDLS and YYNGEE. V lost 4 bases and J lost 1, with 8 bases in between. This CDR3 comprises 13 residues. The CDR3 DNA reads TGTGCCAGCAGCATGATCTCGAACACTGAAGCTTTCTTT. Translation gives CASSMISNTEAFF.

This clone was detected only once. The chain combines TRBV4-3 with TRBJ2-7; perhaps TRBD1 as D (6 bases). Germline assignment: CDR1 LGHNA and CDR2 YSLEER. V was clipped by 3 bases and J by 4 bases, with 16 bases between them. The CDR3 consists of 15 residues. CDR3 nucleotide sequence: TGCGCCAGCAGCCAGCGAACCGGGACACCTTACGAGCAGTACTTC. Amino acid sequence: CASSQRTGTPYEQYF.

J is TRBJ2-4 and V is TRBV7-2; a weak D match, TRBD1 (6 bases). The CDR3 is made up of 15 amino acids. Per the germline V gene, CDR1 is SGHTA and CDR2 is FQGNSA. V was trimmed by 4 bases and J by 3 bases, leaving 13 bases between them. This CDR3 reads CASSSLQGSKNIQYF. The CDR3 DNA follows: TGTGCCAGCAGCTCCCTACAGGGAAGCAAAAACATTCAGTACTTC. Full variable domain (outside the CDR3, taken from reference TRBV7-2 and TRBJ2-4): GAGVSQSPSNKVTEKGKDVELRCDPISGHTALYWYRQSLGQGLEFLIYFQGNSAPDKSGLPSDRFSAERTGGSVSTLTIQRTQQEDSAVYLCASSSLQGSKNIQYFGAGTRLSVL.